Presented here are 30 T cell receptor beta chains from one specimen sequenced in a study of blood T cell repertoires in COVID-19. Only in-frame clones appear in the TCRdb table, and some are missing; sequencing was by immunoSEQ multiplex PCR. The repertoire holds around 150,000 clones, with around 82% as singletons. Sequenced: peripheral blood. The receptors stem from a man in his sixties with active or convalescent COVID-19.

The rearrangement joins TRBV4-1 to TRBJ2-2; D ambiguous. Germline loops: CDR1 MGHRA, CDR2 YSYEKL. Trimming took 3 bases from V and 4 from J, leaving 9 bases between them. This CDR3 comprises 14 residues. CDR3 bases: TGCGCCAGCAGCCATACCGAGATCACCGGGGAGCTGTTTTTT. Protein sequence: CASSHTEITGELFF.

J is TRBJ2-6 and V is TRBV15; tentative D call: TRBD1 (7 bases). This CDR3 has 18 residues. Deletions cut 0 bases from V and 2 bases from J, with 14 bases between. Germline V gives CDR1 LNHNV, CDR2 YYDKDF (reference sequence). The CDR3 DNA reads TGTGCCACCAGCAGAGATTCCCCAGGGGGGCCTGGGGCCAACGTCCTGACTTTC. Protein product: CATSRDSPGGPGANVLTF.

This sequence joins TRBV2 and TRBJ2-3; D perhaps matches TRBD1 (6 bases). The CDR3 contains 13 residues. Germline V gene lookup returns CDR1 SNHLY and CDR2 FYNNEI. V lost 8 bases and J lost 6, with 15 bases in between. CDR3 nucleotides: TGTGCCAGCCTGCGACAGGAAACGGATACGCAGTATTTT. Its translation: CASLRQETDTQYF. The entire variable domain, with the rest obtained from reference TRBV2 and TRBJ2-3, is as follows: EPEVTQTPSHQVTQMGQEVILRCVPISNHLYFYWYRQILGQKVEFLVSFYNNEISEKSEIFDDQFSVERPDGSNFTLKIRSTKLEDSAMYFCASLRQETDTQYFGPGTRLTVL.

The CDR3 DNA follows: TGTGCCAGCAGCCAGGGACTAGGGGGCTCCTACGAGCAGTACTTC. This codes for CASSQGLGGSYEQYF. V is TRBV4-2 and J is TRBJ2-7, with 8 bases identical to TRBD2. Germline V lookup: CDR1 LGHNA, CDR2 YNFKEQ. Germline trimming cut 3 bases from V and 0 bases from J; bases unmatched to any gene: 4. The CDR3 is 15 amino acids.

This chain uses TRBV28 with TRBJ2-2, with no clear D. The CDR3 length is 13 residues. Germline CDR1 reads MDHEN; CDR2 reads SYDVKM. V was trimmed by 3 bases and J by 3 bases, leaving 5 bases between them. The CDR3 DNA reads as TGTGCCAGCAGTTTCGTCCACACCGGGGAGCTGTTTTTT. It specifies CASSFVHTGELFF.

The CDR3 is CSASGTSGNEQFF. DNA of the CDR3: TGCAGCGCATCCGGGACTAGCGGCAATGAGCAGTTCTTC. V usage is TRBV29-1 and J usage is TRBJ2-1; TRBD2 aligns across 11 bases. Germline V gives CDR1 SQVTM, CDR2 ANQGSEA. This CDR3 is 13 amino acids long. Losses at the gene ends were 7 bases for V and 6 bases for J; bases not matched to a gene: 5.

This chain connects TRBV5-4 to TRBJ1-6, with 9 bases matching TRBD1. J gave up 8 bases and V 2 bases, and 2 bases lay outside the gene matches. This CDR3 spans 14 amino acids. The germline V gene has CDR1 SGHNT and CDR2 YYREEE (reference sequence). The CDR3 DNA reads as TGTGCCAGCAGCTTACAGGGGGCAGATTCACCCCTCCACTTT. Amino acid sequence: CASSLQGADSPLHF.

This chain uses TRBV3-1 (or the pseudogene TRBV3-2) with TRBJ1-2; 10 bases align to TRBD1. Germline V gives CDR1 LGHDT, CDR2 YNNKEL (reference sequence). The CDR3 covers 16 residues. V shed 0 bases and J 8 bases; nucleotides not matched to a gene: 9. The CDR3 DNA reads TGTGCCAGCAGCCAAGACTCGGGGACAGGGGCAGACGGCTACACCTTC. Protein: CASSQDSGTGADGYTF.

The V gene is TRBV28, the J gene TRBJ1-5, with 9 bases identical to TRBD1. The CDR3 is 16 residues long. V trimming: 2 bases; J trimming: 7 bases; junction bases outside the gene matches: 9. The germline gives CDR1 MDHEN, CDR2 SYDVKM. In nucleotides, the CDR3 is TGTGCCAGCAGTTTAGCTCCTGACAGGGGGGAACAGCCCCAGCATTTT. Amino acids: CASSLAPDRGEQPQHF.

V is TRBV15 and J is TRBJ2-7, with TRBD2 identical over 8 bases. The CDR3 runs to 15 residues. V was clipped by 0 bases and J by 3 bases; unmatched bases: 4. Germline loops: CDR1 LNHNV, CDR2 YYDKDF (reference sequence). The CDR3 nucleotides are TGTGCCACCAGCAGAGATCCAGCGGGAGACTACGAGCAGTACTTC. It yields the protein CATSRDPAGDYEQYF.

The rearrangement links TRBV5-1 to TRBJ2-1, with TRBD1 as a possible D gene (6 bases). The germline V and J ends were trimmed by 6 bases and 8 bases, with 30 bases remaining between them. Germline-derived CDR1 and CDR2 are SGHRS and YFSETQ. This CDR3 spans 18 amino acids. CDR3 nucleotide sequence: TGCGCCAGCATCGAAACCAGCTTCCAGGGGTCGACTTTTGATGAGCAGTTCTTC. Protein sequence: CASIETSFQGSTFDEQFF.

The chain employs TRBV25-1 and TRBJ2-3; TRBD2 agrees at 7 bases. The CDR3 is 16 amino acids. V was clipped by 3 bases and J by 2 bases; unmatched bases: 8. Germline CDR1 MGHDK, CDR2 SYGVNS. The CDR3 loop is CASSDWKRGPTDTQYF. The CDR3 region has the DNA TGTGCCAGCAGTGATTGGAAGCGGGGTCCCACAGATACGCAGTATTTT.

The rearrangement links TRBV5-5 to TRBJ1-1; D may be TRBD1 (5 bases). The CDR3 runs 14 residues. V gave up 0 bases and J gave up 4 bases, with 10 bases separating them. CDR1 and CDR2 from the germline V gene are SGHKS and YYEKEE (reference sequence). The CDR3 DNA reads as TGTGCCAGCAGCTTGGTTTTTGGGGCCACTGAAGCTTTCTTT. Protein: CASSLVFGATEAFF.

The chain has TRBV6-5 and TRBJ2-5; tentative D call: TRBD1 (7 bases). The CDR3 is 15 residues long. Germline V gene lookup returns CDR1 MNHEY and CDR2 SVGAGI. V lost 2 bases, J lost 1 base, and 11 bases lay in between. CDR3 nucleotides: TGTGCCAGCAGTTACCGGGGGACAGCCCAAGAGACCCAGTACTTC. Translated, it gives CASSYRGTAQETQYF.

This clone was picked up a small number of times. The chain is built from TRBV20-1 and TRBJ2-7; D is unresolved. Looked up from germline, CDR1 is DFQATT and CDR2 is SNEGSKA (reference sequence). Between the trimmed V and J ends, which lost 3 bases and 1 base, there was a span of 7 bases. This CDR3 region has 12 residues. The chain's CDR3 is CSASTESYEQYF. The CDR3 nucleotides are TGCAGTGCTAGTACAGAATCCTACGAGCAGTACTTC.

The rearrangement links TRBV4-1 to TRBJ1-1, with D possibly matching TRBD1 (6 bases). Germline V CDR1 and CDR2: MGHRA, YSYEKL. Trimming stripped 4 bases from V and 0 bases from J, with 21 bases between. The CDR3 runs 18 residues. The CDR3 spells CASSPSYTGSGMNTEAFF. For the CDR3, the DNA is TGCGCCAGCAGCCCTTCATACACAGGGTCAGGAATGAACACTGAAGCTTTCTTT.

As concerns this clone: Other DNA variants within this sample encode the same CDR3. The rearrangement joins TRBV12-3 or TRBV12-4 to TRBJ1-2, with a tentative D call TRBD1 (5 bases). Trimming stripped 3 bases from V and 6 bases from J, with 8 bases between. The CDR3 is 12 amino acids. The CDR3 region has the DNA TGTGCCAGCAGTTTCGGGGGGGATGGCTACACCTTC. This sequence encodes CASSFGGDGYTF.

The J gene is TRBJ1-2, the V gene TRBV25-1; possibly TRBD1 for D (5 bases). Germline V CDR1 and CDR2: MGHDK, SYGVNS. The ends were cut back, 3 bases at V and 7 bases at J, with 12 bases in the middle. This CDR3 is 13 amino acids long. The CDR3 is CASSDTPGGGYTF. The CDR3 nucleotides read TGTGCCAGCAGTGACACCCCCGGGGGTGGCTACACCTTC.

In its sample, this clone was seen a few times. CDR3 in amino acids: CASSLGQIDPYGYTF. CDR3 nucleotides: TGTGCCAGCAGCTTGGGACAGATAGATCCCTATGGCTACACCTTC. This chain joins TRBV5-5 and TRBJ1-2; D perhaps matches TRBD1 (5 bases). V lost 0 bases, J lost 4 bases, and 13 bases lay in between. Per the germline V gene, CDR1 is SGHKS and CDR2 is YYEKEE (reference sequence). The CDR3 spans 15 residues.

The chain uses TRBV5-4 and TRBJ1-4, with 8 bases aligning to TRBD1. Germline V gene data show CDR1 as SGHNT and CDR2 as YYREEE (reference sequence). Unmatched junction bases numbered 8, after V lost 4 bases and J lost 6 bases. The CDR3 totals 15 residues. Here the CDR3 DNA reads TGTGCCAGCAGCCCCGGAGACAGGGGAGATGAAAAACTGTTTTTT. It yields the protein CASSPGDRGDEKLFF.

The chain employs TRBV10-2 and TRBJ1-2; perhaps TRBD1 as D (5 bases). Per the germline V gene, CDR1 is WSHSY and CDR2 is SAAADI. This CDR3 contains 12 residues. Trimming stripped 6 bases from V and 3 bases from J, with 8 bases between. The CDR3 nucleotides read TGCGCCAGCAGGGCCAGGGACTATGGCTACACCTTC. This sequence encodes CASRARDYGYTF.

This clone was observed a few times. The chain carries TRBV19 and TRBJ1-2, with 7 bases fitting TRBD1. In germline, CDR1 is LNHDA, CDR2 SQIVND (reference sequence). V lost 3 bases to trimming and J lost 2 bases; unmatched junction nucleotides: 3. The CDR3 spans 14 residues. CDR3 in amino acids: CASSIGTENYGYTF. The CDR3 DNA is TGTGCCAGTAGTATCGGGACAGAAAACTATGGCTACACCTTC.

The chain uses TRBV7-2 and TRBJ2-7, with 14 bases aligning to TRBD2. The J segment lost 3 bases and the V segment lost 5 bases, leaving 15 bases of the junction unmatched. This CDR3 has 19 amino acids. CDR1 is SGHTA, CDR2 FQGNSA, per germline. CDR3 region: CASSPIGGTSGSGGYEQYF. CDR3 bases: TGTGCCAGCAGCCCGATCGGGGGGACTAGCGGGAGTGGAGGCTACGAGCAGTACTTC. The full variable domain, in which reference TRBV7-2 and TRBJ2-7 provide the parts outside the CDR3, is GAGVSQSPSNKVTEKGKDVELRCDPISGHTALYWYRQSLGQGLEFLIYFQGNSAPDKSGLPSDRFSAERTGGSVSTLTIQRTQQEDSAVYLCASSPIGGTSGSGGYEQYFGPGTRLTVT.

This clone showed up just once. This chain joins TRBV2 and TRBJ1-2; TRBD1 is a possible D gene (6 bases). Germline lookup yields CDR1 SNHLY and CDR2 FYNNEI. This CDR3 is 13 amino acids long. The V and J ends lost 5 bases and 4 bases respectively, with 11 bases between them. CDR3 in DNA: TGTGCCAGCAGTTTCAGAGGGGGCTATGGCTACACCTTC. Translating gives CASSFRGGYGYTF.

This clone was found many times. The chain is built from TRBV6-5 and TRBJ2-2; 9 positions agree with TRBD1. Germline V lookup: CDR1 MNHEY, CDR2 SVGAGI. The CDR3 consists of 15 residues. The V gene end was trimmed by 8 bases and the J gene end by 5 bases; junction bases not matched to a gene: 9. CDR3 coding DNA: TGTGCCAGCGTCAGGGACAGGGCGGGTACCGGGGAGCTGTTTTTT. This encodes CASVRDRAGTGELFF.

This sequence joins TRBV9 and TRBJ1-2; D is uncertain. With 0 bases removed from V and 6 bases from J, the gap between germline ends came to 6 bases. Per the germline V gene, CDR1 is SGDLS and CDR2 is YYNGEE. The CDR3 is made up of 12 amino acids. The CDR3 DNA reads TGTGCCAGCAGCGTAGCGGGGAATGGCTACACCTTC. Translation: CASSVAGNGYTF.

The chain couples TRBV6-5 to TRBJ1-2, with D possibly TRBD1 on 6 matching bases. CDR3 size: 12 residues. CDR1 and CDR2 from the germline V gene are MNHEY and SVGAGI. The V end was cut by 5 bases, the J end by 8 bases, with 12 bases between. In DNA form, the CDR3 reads TGTGCCAGCAGTCCCCAGGGGCGCGGCTACACCTTC. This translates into CASSPQGRGYTF.

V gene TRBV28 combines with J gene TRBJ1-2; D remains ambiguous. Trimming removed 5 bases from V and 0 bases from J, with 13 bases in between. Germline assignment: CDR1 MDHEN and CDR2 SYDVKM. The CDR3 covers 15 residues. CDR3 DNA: TGTGCCAGCAGTCCCCCGTTAAGCCCTAACTATGGCTACACCTTC. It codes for CASSPPLSPNYGYTF.

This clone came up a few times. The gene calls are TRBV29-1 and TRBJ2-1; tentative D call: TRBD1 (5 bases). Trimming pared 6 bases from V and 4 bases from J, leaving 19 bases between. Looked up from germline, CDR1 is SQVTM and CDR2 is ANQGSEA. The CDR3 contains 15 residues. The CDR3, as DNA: TGCAGCGTCCCAATAAAAATGACAGCGTACAATGAGCAGTTCTTC. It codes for CSVPIKMTAYNEQFF.

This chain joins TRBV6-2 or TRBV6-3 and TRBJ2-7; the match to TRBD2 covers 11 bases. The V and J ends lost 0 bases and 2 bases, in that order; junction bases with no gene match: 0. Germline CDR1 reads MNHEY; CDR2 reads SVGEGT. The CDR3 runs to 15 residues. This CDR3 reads CASSYSSGGAYEQYF. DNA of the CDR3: TGTGCCAGCAGTTACTCTAGCGGGGGGGCCTACGAGCAGTACTTC.